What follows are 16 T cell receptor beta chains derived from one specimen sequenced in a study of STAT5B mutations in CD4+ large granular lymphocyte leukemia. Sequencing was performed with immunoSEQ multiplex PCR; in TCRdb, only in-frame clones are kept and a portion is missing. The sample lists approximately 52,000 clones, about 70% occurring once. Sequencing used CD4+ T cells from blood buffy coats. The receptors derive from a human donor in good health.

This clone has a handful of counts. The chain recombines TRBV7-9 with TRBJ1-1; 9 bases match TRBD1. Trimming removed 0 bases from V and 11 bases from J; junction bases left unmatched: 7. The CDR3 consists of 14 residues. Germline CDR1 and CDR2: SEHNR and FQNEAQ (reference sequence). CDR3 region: CASSLAGDRVMAFF. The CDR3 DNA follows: TGTGCCAGCAGCTTAGCCGGGGACAGGGTCATGGCTTTCTTT. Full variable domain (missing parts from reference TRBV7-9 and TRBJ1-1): DTGVSQNPRHKITKRGQNVTFRCDPISEHNRLYWYRQTLGQGPEFLTYFQNEAQLEKSRLLSDRFSAERPKGSFSTLEIQRTEQGDSAMYLCASSLAGDRVMAFFGQGTRLTVV.

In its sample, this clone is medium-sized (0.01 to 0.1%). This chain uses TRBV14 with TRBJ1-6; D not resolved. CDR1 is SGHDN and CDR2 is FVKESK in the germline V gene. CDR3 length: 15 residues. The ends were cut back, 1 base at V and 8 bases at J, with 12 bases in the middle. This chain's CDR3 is CASSQVVSQYSPLHF. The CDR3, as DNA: TGTGCCAGCAGCCAAGTGGTGAGCCAATATTCACCCCTCCACTTT.

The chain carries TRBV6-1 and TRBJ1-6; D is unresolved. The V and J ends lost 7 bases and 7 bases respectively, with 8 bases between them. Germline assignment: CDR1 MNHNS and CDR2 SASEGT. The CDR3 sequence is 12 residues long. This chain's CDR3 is CASTPENSPLHF. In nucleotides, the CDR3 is TGTGCCAGCACCCCGGAGAATTCACCCCTCCACTTT.

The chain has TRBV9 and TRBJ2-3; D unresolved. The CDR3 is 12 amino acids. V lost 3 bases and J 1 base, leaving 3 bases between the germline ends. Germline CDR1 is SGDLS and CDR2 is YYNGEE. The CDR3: CASSGGTDTQYF. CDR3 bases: TGTGCCAGCAGCGGGGGCACAGATACGCAGTATTTT.

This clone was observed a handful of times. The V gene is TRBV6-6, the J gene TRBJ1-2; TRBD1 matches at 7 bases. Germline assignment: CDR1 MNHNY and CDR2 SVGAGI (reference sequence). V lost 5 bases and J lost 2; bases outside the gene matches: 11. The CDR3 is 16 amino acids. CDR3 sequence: CASSQISGTVNYGYTF. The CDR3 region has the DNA TGTGCCAGCAGTCAAATTTCCGGGACAGTCAACTATGGCTACACCTTC.

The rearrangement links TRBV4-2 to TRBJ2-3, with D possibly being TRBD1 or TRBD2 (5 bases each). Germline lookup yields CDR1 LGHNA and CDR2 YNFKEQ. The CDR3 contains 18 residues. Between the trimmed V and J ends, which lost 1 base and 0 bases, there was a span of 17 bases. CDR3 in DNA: TGTGCCAGCAGCCAAGTACCTCAGGATTGGGGGAGCACAGATACGCAGTATTTT. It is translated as CASSQVPQDWGSTDTQYF.

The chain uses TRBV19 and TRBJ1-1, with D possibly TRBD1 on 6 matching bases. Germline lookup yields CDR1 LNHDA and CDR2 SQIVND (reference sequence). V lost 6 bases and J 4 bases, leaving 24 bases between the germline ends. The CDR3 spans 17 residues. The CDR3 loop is CASSSPTPGTSFTEAFF. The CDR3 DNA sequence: TGTGCCAGTAGCTCACCTACGCCCGGGACATCCTTCACTGAAGCTTTCTTT.

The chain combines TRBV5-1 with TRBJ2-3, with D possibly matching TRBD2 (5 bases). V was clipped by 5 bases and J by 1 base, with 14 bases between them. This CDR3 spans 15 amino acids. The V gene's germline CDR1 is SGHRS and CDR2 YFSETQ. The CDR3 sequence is CASSSGNYRTDTQYF. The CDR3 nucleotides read TGCGCCAGCAGTTCCGGGAACTACCGCACAGATACGCAGTATTTT. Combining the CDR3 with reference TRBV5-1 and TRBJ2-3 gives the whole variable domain KAGVTQTPRYLIKTRGQQVTLSCSPISGHRSVSWYQQTPGQGLQFLFEYFSETQRNKGNFPGRFSGRQFSNSRSEMNVSTLELGDSALYLCASSSGNYRTDTQYFGPGTRLTVL.

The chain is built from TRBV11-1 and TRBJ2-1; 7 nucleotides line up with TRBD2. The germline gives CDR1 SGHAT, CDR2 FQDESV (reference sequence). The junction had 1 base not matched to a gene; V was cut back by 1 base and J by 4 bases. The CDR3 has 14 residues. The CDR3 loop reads CASSLGGGYNEQFF. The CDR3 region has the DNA TGTGCCAGCAGCTTAGGGGGGGGATACAATGAGCAGTTCTTC.

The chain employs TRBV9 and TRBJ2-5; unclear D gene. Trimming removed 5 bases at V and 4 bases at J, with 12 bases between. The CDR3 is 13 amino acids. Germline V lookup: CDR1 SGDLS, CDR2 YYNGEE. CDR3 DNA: TGTGCCAGCAGGGGTCTAGGACCAGAGACCCAGTACTTC. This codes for CASRGLGPETQYF.

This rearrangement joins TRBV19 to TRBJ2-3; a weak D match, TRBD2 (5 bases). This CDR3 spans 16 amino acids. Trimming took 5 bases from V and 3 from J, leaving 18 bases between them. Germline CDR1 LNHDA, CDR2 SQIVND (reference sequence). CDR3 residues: CASSPIASGSTDTQYF. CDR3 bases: TGTGCCAGTAGTCCAATAGCGTCAGGTAGTACAGATACGCAGTATTTT.

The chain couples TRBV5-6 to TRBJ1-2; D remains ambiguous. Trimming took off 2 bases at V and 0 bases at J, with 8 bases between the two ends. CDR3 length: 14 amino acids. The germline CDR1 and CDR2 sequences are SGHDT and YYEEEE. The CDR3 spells CASSFDRSNYGYTF. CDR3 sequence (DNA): TGTGCCAGCAGCTTTGATCGTTCTAACTATGGCTACACCTTC. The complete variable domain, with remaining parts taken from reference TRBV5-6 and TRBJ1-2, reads DAGVTQSPTHLIKTRGQQVTLRCSPKSGHDTVSWYQQALGQGPQFIFQYYEEEERQRGNFPDRFSGHQFPNYSSELNVNALLLGDSALYLCASSFDRSNYGYTFGSGTRLTVV.

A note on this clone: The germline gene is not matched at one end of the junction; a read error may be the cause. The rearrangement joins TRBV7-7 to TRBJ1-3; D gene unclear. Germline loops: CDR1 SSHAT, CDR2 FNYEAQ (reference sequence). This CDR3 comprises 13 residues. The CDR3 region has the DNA TGTGCTAGCAGCACCGGCACGGGAAACACCATATATTTT. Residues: CASSTGTGNTIYF.

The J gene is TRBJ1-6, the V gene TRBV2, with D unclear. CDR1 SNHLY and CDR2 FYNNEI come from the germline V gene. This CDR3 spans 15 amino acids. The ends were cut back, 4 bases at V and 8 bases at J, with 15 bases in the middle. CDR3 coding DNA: TGTGCCAGCAGTGCCCAGTTAGGCCTCGATTCACCCCTCCACTTT. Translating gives CASSAQLGLDSPLHF.

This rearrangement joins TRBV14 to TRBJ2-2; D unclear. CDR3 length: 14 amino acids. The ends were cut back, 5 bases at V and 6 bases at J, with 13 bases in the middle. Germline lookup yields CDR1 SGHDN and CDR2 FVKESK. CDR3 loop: CASSLGSSAGELFF. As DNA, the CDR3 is TGTGCCAGCAGCTTAGGCAGTTCCGCCGGGGAGCTGTTTTTT.

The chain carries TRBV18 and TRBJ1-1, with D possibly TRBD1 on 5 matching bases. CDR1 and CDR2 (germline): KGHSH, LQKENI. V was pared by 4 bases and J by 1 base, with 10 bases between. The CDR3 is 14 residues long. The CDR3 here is CASSLGAENTEAFF. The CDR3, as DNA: TGTGCCAGCTCACTAGGGGCAGAGAACACTGAAGCTTTCTTT.